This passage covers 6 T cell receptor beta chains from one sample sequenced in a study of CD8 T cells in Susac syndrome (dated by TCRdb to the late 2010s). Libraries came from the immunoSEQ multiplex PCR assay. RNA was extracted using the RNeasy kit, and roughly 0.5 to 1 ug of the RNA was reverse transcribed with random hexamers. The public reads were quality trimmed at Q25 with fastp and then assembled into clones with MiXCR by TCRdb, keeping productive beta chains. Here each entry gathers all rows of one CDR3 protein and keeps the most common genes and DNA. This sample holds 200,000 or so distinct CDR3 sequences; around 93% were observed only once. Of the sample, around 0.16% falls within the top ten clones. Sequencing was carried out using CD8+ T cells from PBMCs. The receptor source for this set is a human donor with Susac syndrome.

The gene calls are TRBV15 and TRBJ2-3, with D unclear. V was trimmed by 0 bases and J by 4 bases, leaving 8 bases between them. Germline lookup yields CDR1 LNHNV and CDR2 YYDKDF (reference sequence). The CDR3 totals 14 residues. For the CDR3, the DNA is TGTGCCACCAGCAGAGATTTTGGGGCAGATACGCAGTATTTT. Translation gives CATSRDFGADTQYF.

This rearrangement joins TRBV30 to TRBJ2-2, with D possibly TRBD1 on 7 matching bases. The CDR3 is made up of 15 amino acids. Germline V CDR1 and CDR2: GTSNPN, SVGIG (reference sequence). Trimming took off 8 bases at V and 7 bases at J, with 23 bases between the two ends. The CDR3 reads CASMGGQSLGGELFF. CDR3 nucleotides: TGTGCCAGTATGGGGGGACAGAGTTTGGGCGGGGAGCTGTTTTTT. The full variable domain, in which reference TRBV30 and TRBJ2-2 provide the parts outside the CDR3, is SQTIHQWPATLVQPVGSPLSLECTVEGTSNPNLYWYRQAAGRGLQLLFYSVGIGQISSEVPQNLSASRPQDRQFILSSKKLLLSDSGFYLCASMGGQSLGGELFFGEGSRLTVL.

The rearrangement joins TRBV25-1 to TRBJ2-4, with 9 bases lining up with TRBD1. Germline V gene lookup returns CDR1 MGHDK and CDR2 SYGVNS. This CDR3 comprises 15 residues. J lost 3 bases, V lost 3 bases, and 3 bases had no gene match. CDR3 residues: CASSEDRGDKNIQYF. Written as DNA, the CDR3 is TGTGCCAGCAGTGAGGACAGGGGCGACAAAAACATTCAGTACTTC.

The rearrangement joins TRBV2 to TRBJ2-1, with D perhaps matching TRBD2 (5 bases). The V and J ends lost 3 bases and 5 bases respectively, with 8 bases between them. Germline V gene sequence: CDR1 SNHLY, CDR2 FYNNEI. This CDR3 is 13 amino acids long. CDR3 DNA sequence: TGTGCCAGCAGTGATCTACTAGACAATGAGCAGTTCTTC. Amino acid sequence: CASSDLLDNEQFF.

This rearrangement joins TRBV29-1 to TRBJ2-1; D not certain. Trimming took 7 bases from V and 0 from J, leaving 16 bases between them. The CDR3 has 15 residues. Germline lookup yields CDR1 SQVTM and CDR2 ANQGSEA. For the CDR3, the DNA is TGCAGCGCTGCCATTCCCAACCGCTCCTACAATGAGCAGTTCTTC. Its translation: CSAAIPNRSYNEQFF.

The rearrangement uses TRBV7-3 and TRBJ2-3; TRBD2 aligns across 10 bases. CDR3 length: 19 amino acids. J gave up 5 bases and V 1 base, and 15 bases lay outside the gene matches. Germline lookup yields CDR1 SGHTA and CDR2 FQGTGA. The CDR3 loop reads CASSLIPSTAGGPQDTQYF. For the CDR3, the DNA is TGTGCCAGCAGCTTAATCCCCTCAACAGCGGGGGGGCCACAAGATACGCAGTATTTT.